This T cell receptor (beta chain) is drawn from a study of T cell clonotyping in hematopoietic cell transplantation. The protocol was immunoSEQ multiplex PCR, while the TCRdb copy is restricted to in-frame clones and leaves out a portion. The sample shows about 18,000 clones, roughly 88% of them seen only once. The CDR3 is 14 residues long. The junction had 6 bases not matched to a gene; V was cut back by 0 bases and J by 8 bases. Looked up from germline, CDR1 is LGHNA and CDR2 is YNFKEQ. Time point reported: recipient sample about 28 days before transplant, after cytoreduction. This rearrangement joins TRBV4-2 to TRBJ1-1; TRBD1 matches 7 bases. This clonotype was sampled from a man between 45 and 60 years old with acute myeloid leukemia. Some clones in this sample may be carry-over from other donors' samples. Sample: peripheral blood mononuclear cells, taken before stem cell transplant. The CDR3 protein is CASSQDEDRAEAFF. The CDR3 coding sequence is TGTGCCAGCAGCCAAGATGAAGACAGGGCGGAAGCTTTCTTT.